One and the same sample provided the 13 T cell receptor beta chains below, sequenced in a study of T cells in localized non-small cell lung cancer (dated by TCRdb to about 2020). Libraries were made using the immunoSEQ multiplex PCR assay. This is the immuneACCESS table as TCRdb keeps it, with only in-frame sequences that have V and J called. A part of the clones is gone; compared with another copy, unresolved V genes explain less than half, and the rest is unexplained. The sample data list about 30,000 clones, and approximately 90% of these were observed just once. 13% of the sample belongs to the ten largest clones. The material sequenced was peripheral blood, taken before any cancer treatment. These receptors were collected from a female donor of 60 years or more with stage III squamous cell lung carcinoma.

The genes are TRBV4-3 and TRBJ1-1; TRBD1 matches at 10 bases. There are 14 residues in the CDR3. Germline V CDR1 and CDR2: LGHNA, YSLEER. J was trimmed by 4 bases and V by 3 bases; bases with no gene match: 2. CDR3 nucleotides: TGCGCCAGCAGCCAGAGGACAGGGGGCACTGAAGCTTTCTTT. Amino acid sequence: CASSQRTGGTEAFF.

The gene calls are TRBV27 and TRBJ2-2; 7 bases are a match to TRBD1. The length of the CDR3 is 16 residues. J gave up 1 base and V 3 bases, and 5 bases lay outside the gene matches. Germline V gene lookup returns CDR1 MNHEY and CDR2 SMNVEV (reference sequence). CDR3 nucleotide sequence: TGTGCCAGCAGTTTGTCGACAGGGTGGAACACCGGGGAGCTGTTTTTT. Translating it yields CASSLSTGWNTGELFF.

V is TRBV11-2 and J is TRBJ2-5; D perhaps matches TRBD2 (6 bases). CDR1 and CDR2 from the germline V gene are SGHAT and FQNNGV. The CDR3 runs to 15 residues. Trimming removed 5 bases from V and 4 bases from J, with 17 bases in between. The CDR3 loop is CASSAREVGRETQYF. The CDR3 DNA reads as TGTGCCAGCAGCGCGAGGGAGGTAGGGCGAGAGACCCAGTACTTC. Filled out from reference TRBV11-2 and TRBJ2-5, the complete variable domain reads EAGVAQSPRYKIIEKRQSVAFWCNPISGHATLYWYQQILGQGPKLLIQFQNNGVVDDSQLPKDRFSAERLKGVDSTLKIQPAKLEDSAVYLCASSAREVGRETQYFGPGTRLLVL.

The genes are TRBV11-2 and TRBJ2-3, with 9 bases aligning to TRBD2. This CDR3 region has 16 residues. Germline V gives CDR1 SGHAT, CDR2 FQNNGV. V was clipped by 5 bases and J by 1 base; unmatched bases: 7. CDR3 sequence: CASSPLAGVGTDTQYF. The DNA for the CDR3 is TGTGCCAGCAGCCCGTTAGCGGGAGTGGGCACAGATACGCAGTATTTT.

The chain employs TRBV18 and TRBJ2-3; 9 bases align to TRBD1. The CDR3 spans 14 residues. Germline V gene sequence: CDR1 KGHSH, CDR2 LQKENI. V gave up 3 bases and J gave up 4 bases; unmatched junction bases: 2. CDR3 in DNA: TGTGCCAGCTCACCGACAGGGGGATCAGATACGCAGTATTTT. This gives the protein CASSPTGGSDTQYF.

The chain is built from TRBV7-2 and TRBJ1-2; perhaps TRBD1 as D (6 bases). The CDR3 consists of 13 residues. Germline CDR1 SGHTA, CDR2 FQGNSA. V shed 5 bases and J shed 7 bases, with 14 bases lying between them. The CDR3: CASSPGVVSGYTF. The CDR3 DNA sequence: TGTGCCAGCAGCCCAGGGGTTGTAAGTGGCTACACCTTC.

The V and J genes are TRBV19 and TRBJ2-1; 7 nucleotides match TRBD1. The CDR3 contains 14 residues. From germline, CDR1 is LNHDA and CDR2 SQIVND (reference sequence). The J segment lost 7 bases and the V segment lost 5 bases, leaving 8 bases of the junction unmatched. The CDR3 sequence: CASSHRGLGNEQFF. The CDR3 region has the DNA TGTGCCAGTAGTCACAGGGGTCTGGGGAATGAGCAGTTCTTC.

This rearrangement joins TRBV4-1 to TRBJ1-1, with unresolved D. This CDR3 is 17 amino acids long. Germline CDR1 reads MGHRA; CDR2 reads YSYEKL. V was trimmed by 1 base and J by 7 bases, leaving 22 bases between them. For the CDR3, the DNA is TGCGCCAGCAGCCAAGTGGATATGGGCTGGGCGATTAGTGAAGCTTTCTTT. The encoded protein is CASSQVDMGWAISEAFF.

V usage is TRBV19 and J usage is TRBJ1-2; TRBD1 aligns across 10 bases. This CDR3 contains 16 residues. The trim removed 5 bases at V and 0 bases at J, leaving 6 bases unmatched. In germline, CDR1 is LNHDA, CDR2 SQIVND (reference sequence). This CDR3 reads CASSGGQGTANYGYTF. In DNA form, the CDR3 reads TGTGCCAGTAGTGGGGGACAGGGGACAGCTAACTATGGCTACACCTTC.

This rearrangement joins TRBV7-2 to TRBJ1-2; D uncertain. The V and J ends lost 0 bases and 2 bases respectively, with 1 base between them. The germline gives CDR1 SGHTA, CDR2 FQGNSA. This CDR3 spans 12 amino acids. The CDR3 DNA reads as TGTGCCAGCAGCTTAGCCAACTATGGCTACACCTTC. Translating gives CASSLANYGYTF.

The chain employs TRBV2 and TRBJ1-1; D uncertain. This CDR3 region has 15 residues. With 7 bases removed from V and 1 base from J, the gap between germline ends came to 16 bases. Germline V CDR1 and CDR2: SNHLY, FYNNEI. This CDR3 reads CASTQAKGANTEAFF. CDR3 DNA: TGTGCCAGCACTCAGGCGAAGGGCGCGAACACTGAAGCTTTCTTT.

This chain uses TRBV7-9 with TRBJ2-7; D remains ambiguous. The CDR3 spans 14 residues. Per germline, CDR1 SEHNR and CDR2 FQNEAQ (reference sequence). With 5 bases removed from V and 2 bases from J, the gap between germline ends came to 13 bases. The CDR3 bases are TGTGCCAGCAGCCTTGCGGCACACACCTACGAGCAGTACTTC. It translates to CASSLAAHTYEQYF.

CDR3 sequence: CASSSLGASGGTTDTQYF. The CDR3 DNA reads as TGTGCCAGCAGCTCCCTGGGGGCTAGCGGGGGGACCACAGATACGCAGTATTTT. This rearrangement joins TRBV5-5 to TRBJ2-3; 11 bases are a match to TRBD2. CDR3 size: 18 residues. Trimming took 3 bases from V and 2 from J; bases not matched to a gene: 11. Germline V gives CDR1 SGHKS, CDR2 YYEKEE (reference sequence). The whole variable domain, filled in from reference TRBV5-5 and TRBJ2-3, reads DAGVTQSPTHLIKTRGQQVTLRCSPISGHKSVSWYQQVLGQGPQFIFQYYEKEERGRGNFPDRFSARQFPNYSSELNVNALLLGDSALYLCASSSLGASGGTTDTQYFGPGTRLTVL.